The entry that follows covers one TCR beta chain sequence. This may come from a read error, since a much larger clone is one base off. Via MiXCR, TCRdb re-called the 5' RACE reads, giving one row per CDR3 protein. Found here are 25,000 to 30,000 distinct CDR3 sequences, under 25% of them singletons; the top ten hold 30%. The data were taken from a study of neurological immune-mediated disorders. CDR3 length: 16 residues. Germline lookup yields CDR1 SGHTA and CDR2 FQGNSA. Sequencing input: CD4+ T cells from blood. This sequence originates from a man in his forties or fifties with HTLV-1-associated myelopathy (HAM/TSP). J is TRBJ2-2 and V is TRBV7-2, with a weak D call TRBD2 (6 bases). The CDR3 region is CVSSKSGARGTGELFF. The CDR3 DNA reads as TGTGTCAGCAGCAAGAGTGGGGCGCGGGGCACCGGGGAGCTGTTTTTT.